Below are 27 T cell receptor beta chains sequenced from a single sample in a study of identifying expanded T cells in peripheral blood. TCRdb keeps only in-frame clones here, not all; method: immunoSEQ multiplex PCR. This sample has 60,000 or so clones; about 83% occur once, and the top ten carry approximately 19%. Sequencing input: blood. These receptor sequences come from a person aged 18 to 75 in good health.

The V gene is TRBV5-8, the J gene TRBJ2-3, with 10 bases aligning to TRBD1. Trimming cost V 4 bases and J 3 bases; bases outside gene matches: 8. The CDR3 has 16 residues. Germline CDR1 SGHTS, CDR2 YDEGEE. The DNA of the CDR3 is TGTGCCAGCAGCCCGGGTCCGGGACAGGGGACAGATACGCAGTATTTT. Translation gives CASSPGPGQGTDTQYF.

The chain employs TRBV29-1 and TRBJ1-4; 7 positions match TRBD1. Trimming removed 7 bases from V and 2 bases from J; junction bases left unmatched: 10. This CDR3 region has 15 residues. CDR1 is SQVTM and CDR2 is ANQGSEA in the germline V gene. The CDR3: CSAKLQQGTNEKLFF. As DNA, the CDR3 is TGCAGCGCCAAATTGCAACAGGGGACTAATGAAAAACTGTTTTTT.

In this sample, this clone turned up once. J is TRBJ2-3 and V is TRBV7-7, with TRBD1 matching over 10 bases. CDR3 length: 16 amino acids. Germline CDR1 is SSHAT and CDR2 is FNYEAQ (reference sequence). V lost 5 bases, J lost 1 base, and 6 bases stayed unmatched. CDR3 in DNA: TGTGCCAGCAGCCCTGACAGGGGGCTCGGCACAGATACGCAGTATTTT. This encodes CASSPDRGLGTDTQYF.

The chain combines TRBV4-3 with TRBJ2-7, with 8 bases fitting TRBD1. From germline, CDR1 is LGHNA and CDR2 YSLEER. V was clipped by 5 bases and J by 1 base; unmatched bases: 4. The CDR3 consists of 14 residues. This chain's CDR3 is CASSDGQGSYEQYF. CDR3 DNA: TGCGCCAGCAGCGACGGACAGGGTTCCTACGAGCAGTACTTC.

The chain carries TRBV6-5 and TRBJ2-1; 10 bases agree with TRBD2. The CDR3 totals 16 residues. Trimming cost V 6 bases and J 3 bases; bases outside gene matches: 8. Germline V gene sequence: CDR1 MNHEY, CDR2 SVGAGI. This CDR3 reads CASRYDQREGYNEQFF. The CDR3 nucleotides are TGTGCCAGCAGATACGACCAGCGGGAGGGCTACAATGAGCAGTTCTTC.

This clone appeared once. The rearrangement uses TRBV7-9 and TRBJ1-1; D ambiguous. The CDR3 contains 13 residues. The V gene's germline CDR1 is SEHNR and CDR2 FQNEAQ (reference sequence). Between the trimmed V and J ends, which lost 1 base and 6 bases, there was a span of 9 bases. Here the CDR3 reads CASSLGTGSEAFF. CDR3 sequence (DNA): TGTGCCAGCAGCTTAGGCACGGGTTCTGAAGCTTTCTTT.

The chain links TRBV5-6 to TRBJ1-2; the D is unclear. The CDR3 is made up of 16 amino acids. V was cut by 4 bases and J by 8 bases, with 24 bases left in between. CDR1 is SGHDT, CDR2 YYEEEE, per germline. In nucleotides, the CDR3 is TGTGCCAGCAGCCAAACTACCGACTCCATCCGGGAGGGCTACACCTTC. Its protein product is CASSQTTDSIREGYTF.

The V gene is TRBV14, the J gene TRBJ2-2, with TRBD2 as a possible D gene (6 bases). The germline V gene has CDR1 SGHDN and CDR2 FVKESK. V was trimmed by 0 bases and J by 1 base, leaving 24 bases between them. This CDR3 comprises 21 residues. Here the CDR3 reads CASSQDRTSGKGGLNTGELFF. The CDR3 DNA is TGTGCCAGCAGCCAAGATCGCACCTCCGGTAAGGGAGGATTGAACACCGGGGAGCTGTTTTTT.

The chain uses TRBV4-2 and TRBJ1-1; maybe TRBD1 (5 bases). The CDR3 runs to 14 residues. V lost 2 bases and J 1 base, leaving 8 bases between the germline ends. The germline gives CDR1 LGHNA, CDR2 YNFKEQ. The CDR3 loop is CASSQSRGNTEAFF. The CDR3 region has the DNA TGTGCCAGCAGCCAATCAAGGGGGAACACTGAAGCTTTCTTT.

This clone appeared a few times. The V call is TRBV12-5, the J call TRBJ2-1, with D perhaps being TRBD1 or TRBD2 (5 bases each). CDR3 size: 16 residues. V lost 6 bases and J lost 1, with 16 bases in between. CDR1 and CDR2 (germline): LGHNT, FRNRAP. DNA of the CDR3: TGTGCTAGTGGAGGGACGAGGGGCCTATCCTACAATGAGCAGTTCTTC. This sequence encodes CASGGTRGLSYNEQFF.

This rearrangement joins TRBV18 to TRBJ1-2, with a tentative D call TRBD1 (5 bases). V lost 4 bases to trimming and J lost 3 bases, with 12 bases between them. Germline V lookup: CDR1 KGHSH, CDR2 LQKENI. The CDR3 length is 14 residues. The CDR3 coding sequence is TGTGCCAGCTCACTCGGGACTTCGCACTATGGCTACACCTTC. Translation: CASSLGTSHYGYTF.

The chain recombines TRBV9 with TRBJ2-1, with 12 bases that match TRBD2. Germline V gene sequence: CDR1 SGDLS, CDR2 YYNGEE. Trimming removed 4 bases from V and 16 bases from J; junction bases left unmatched: 6. CDR3 length equals 12 residues. CDR3: CASSSPTSGSFF. In DNA form, the CDR3 reads TGTGCCAGCAGCTCCCCGACTAGCGGGAGTTTCTTC.

This clone was detected only once. The chain employs TRBV18 and TRBJ2-1; 9 positions match TRBD2. The CDR3 has 15 residues. J gave up 4 bases and V 3 bases, and 4 bases lay outside the gene matches. Germline values: CDR1 KGHSH, CDR2 LQKENI. In DNA form, the CDR3 reads TGTGCCAGCTCACCGGGACTAGCCCAATACAATGAGCAGTTCTTC. Its translation is CASSPGLAQYNEQFF.

J is TRBJ2-1 and V is TRBV6-1, with D possibly TRBD1 on 5 matching bases. The length of the CDR3 is 15 residues. CDR1 is MNHNS, CDR2 SASEGT, per germline. Deletions cut 2 bases from V and 3 bases from J, with 11 bases between. The CDR3 spells CASSEKQVIYNEQFF. The CDR3 nucleotides read TGTGCCAGCAGTGAAAAACAGGTAATCTACAATGAGCAGTTCTTC.

The chain combines TRBV5-1 with TRBJ1-4; 10 nucleotides match TRBD1. The CDR3 is 16 amino acids. V lost 4 bases to trimming and J lost 0 bases; unmatched junction nucleotides: 3. From germline, CDR1 is SGHRS and CDR2 YFSETQ. The CDR3: CASSLGTGATNEKLFF. CDR3 bases: TGCGCCAGCAGCCTCGGGACAGGGGCAACTAATGAAAAACTGTTTTTT.

This clone was found a few times. The chain links TRBV18 to TRBJ2-3, with D possibly being TRBD1 (5 bases). This CDR3 has 16 amino acids. The V gene lost 6 bases and the J gene lost 1 base, with 17 bases spanning the gap. Germline-derived CDR1 and CDR2 are KGHSH and LQKENI. The CDR3 DNA reads TGTGCCAGCTCCTTGGGTAGGCAGGGTGGCACAGATACGCAGTATTTT. Translating it yields CASSLGRQGGTDTQYF.

The chain recombines TRBV18 with TRBJ2-7, with unresolved D. This CDR3 contains 14 residues. Looked up from germline, CDR1 is KGHSH and CDR2 is LQKENI. V lost 3 bases, J lost 0 bases, and 9 bases lay in between. The CDR3 DNA reads TGTGCCAGCTCACCCCAAGGAAACTCCTACGAGCAGTACTTC. This gives the protein CASSPQGNSYEQYF.

The chain carries TRBV5-6 and TRBJ2-7, with 9 bases that match TRBD2. The trim removed 3 bases at V and 2 bases at J, leaving 12 bases unmatched. Germline V lookup: CDR1 SGHDT, CDR2 YYEEEE. CDR3 length: 17 amino acids. The CDR3: CASSSQPGLARTYEQYF. In DNA, the CDR3 is TGTGCCAGCAGCTCCCAACCGGGACTAGCTCGAACCTACGAGCAGTACTTC.

This clone has more than one count but fewer than ten. The chain recombines TRBV4-1 with TRBJ1-1; TRBD1 is a possible D gene (5 bases). Trimming left V 4 bases short and J 3 bases short, with 15 bases between. Germline loops: CDR1 MGHRA, CDR2 YSYEKL. The CDR3 is 15 amino acids. For the CDR3, the DNA is TGCGCCAGCAGCCGGGGACCCGCGGGGGACACTGAAGCTTTCTTT. Encoded protein: CASSRGPAGDTEAFF.

This clone was seen a handful of times. This chain connects TRBV30 to TRBJ2-5; possible D gene TRBD2, 6 bases. The V gene lost 1 base and the J gene lost 0 bases, with 15 bases spanning the gap. Germline assignment: CDR1 GTSNPN and CDR2 SVGIG (reference sequence). The CDR3 consists of 16 residues. CDR3 bases: TGTGCCTGGAGTGGGGGACTGGGACGATACCAAGAGACCCAGTACTTC. Amino acids: CAWSGGLGRYQETQYF. The variable domain in full, with the rest retrieved from reference TRBV30 and TRBJ2-5, is SQTIHQWPATLVQPVGSPLSLECTVEGTSNPNLYWYRQAAGRGLQLLFYSVGIGQISSEVPQNLSASRPQDRQFILSSKKLLLSDSGFYLCAWSGGLGRYQETQYFGPGTRLLVL.

The chain recombines TRBV6-5 with TRBJ1-5; no clear D gene. Trimming took off 3 bases at V and 6 bases at J, with 6 bases between the two ends. The CDR3 length is 12 residues. Per germline, CDR1 MNHEY and CDR2 SVGAGI. The CDR3 DNA reads as TGTGCCAGCAGTTATCCCATTCAGCCCCAGCATTTT. Amino acids: CASSYPIQPQHF.

The rearrangement uses TRBV19 and TRBJ2-7, with TRBD2 identical over 7 bases. The CDR3 extends over 16 amino acids. Trimming cost V 3 bases and J 0 bases; bases outside gene matches: 8. Germline CDR1 LNHDA, CDR2 SQIVND (reference sequence). The CDR3 region is CASSMNLGGSSYEQYF. The DNA for the CDR3 is TGTGCCAGTAGTATGAATCTCGGCGGGAGCTCCTACGAGCAGTACTTC. The whole variable domain, filled in from reference TRBV19 and TRBJ2-7, reads DGGITQSPKYLFRKEGQNVTLSCEQNLNHDAMYWYRQDPGQGLRLIYYSQIVNDFQKGDIAEGYSVSREKKESFPLTVTSAQKNPTAFYLCASSMNLGGSSYEQYFGPGTRLTVT.

The chain couples TRBV30 to TRBJ2-3; 7 nucleotides align to TRBD1. The CDR3 spans 14 residues. V lost 4 bases to trimming and J lost 6 bases; unmatched junction nucleotides: 10. Germline V lookup: CDR1 GTSNPN, CDR2 SVGIG (reference sequence). Here the CDR3 DNA reads TGTGCCTGGAAAGGTCGGGACAGATGGGATACGCAGTATTTT. It yields the protein CAWKGRDRWDTQYF.

V gene TRBV27 combines with J gene TRBJ1-1; D is possibly TRBD1 (5 bases). Germline values: CDR1 MNHEY, CDR2 SMNVEV (reference sequence). The V end lost 2 bases, the J end lost 1 base, and 8 bases lay between the germline ends. The CDR3 runs to 14 residues. CDR3 sequence: CASSLHDRNTEAFF. CDR3 nucleotides: TGTGCCAGCAGTTTACATGACAGGAACACTGAAGCTTTCTTT.

The chain carries TRBV7-6 and TRBJ1-2; D unclear. Germline V CDR1 and CDR2: SGHVS, FNYEAQ. V was shortened by 2 bases and J by 0 bases, with 4 bases between the two germline ends. The CDR3 covers 13 residues. CDR3 sequence (DNA): TGTGCCAGCAGCTTACAAACTAACTATGGCTACACCTTC. Translated: CASSLQTNYGYTF.

The chain joins TRBV7-2 to TRBJ2-7; D unclear. Trimming stripped 4 bases from V and 6 bases from J, with 10 bases between. This CDR3 is 12 amino acids long. The germline V gene encodes CDR1 SGHTA and CDR2 FQGNSA. The chain's CDR3 is CASSSTHSEQYF. The CDR3 nucleotides are TGTGCCAGCAGCTCAACCCACAGCGAGCAGTACTTC.

The V and J genes are TRBV12-2 and TRBJ1-5; the table's D call TRBD1 went unverified against the DNA. TRBV12-2 is marked as a pseudogene. The CDR3 loop spans 17 amino acids. The CDR3 nucleotides are TGTGCAAGTCGCTTAGAAGAACGGGACAGGGGATTTCAGCCCCAGCATTTT. This encodes CASRLEERDRGFQPQHF.